What follows are 28 T cell receptor beta chains derived from one specimen sequenced in a study of CD8+CD57+ T cells in acquired aplastic anemia. TCR beta VDJ and CDR3 were profiled, and genomic DNA was the template. MiXCR, run by TCRdb on the reads, gives a single entry per CDR3 protein. In the table there are some 220,000 distinct CDR3 sequences, 34% of which are singletons. Sequencing was carried out using sorted CD4+, CD8+, or CD8+CD57+ T cells (not recorded which) from PBMCs. Receptors were obtained from a human donor in good health, serving as a control.

This sequence joins TRBV10-3 and TRBJ2-2; TRBD2 aligns across 12 bases. Germline CDR1 is ENHRY and CDR2 is SYGVKD. This CDR3 spans 17 amino acids. Trimming at V came to 10 bases and at J to 6 bases, leaving 15 bases not matched to a gene. The CDR3 here is CASRLTPSGRAAGELFF. In DNA, the CDR3 is TGTGCCAGCAGATTAACCCCTAGCGGGAGGGCCGCCGGGGAGCTGTTTTTT.

This clonotype was seen only once. The CDR3 end shows no conserved phenylalanine or tryptophan, and so a read error is likely. This chain uses TRBV9 with TRBJ2-7; possibly TRBD1 for D (6 bases). Trimming took 4 bases from V and 6 from J, leaving 14 bases between them. This CDR3 is 13 amino acids long. CDR1 and CDR2 from the germline V gene are SGDLS and YYNGEE. The CDR3 sequence: CASSRDRRSEQYS. CDR3 sequence (DNA): TGTGCCAGCAGCAGAGACAGGAGGAGCGAGCAGTACTCC.

This rearrangement joins TRBV9 to TRBJ2-2; the D is unclear. V lost 4 bases to trimming and J lost 5 bases, with 15 bases between them. Germline CDR1 reads SGDLS; CDR2 reads YYNGEE. The CDR3 sequence is 15 residues long. This CDR3 is CASSPQVHGTGELFF. CDR3 in DNA: TGTGCCAGCAGCCCCCAGGTGCATGGGACCGGGGAGCTGTTTTTT.

This clonotype was found many times. The chain joins TRBV2 to TRBJ2-5; D gene unclear. Germline V lookup: CDR1 SNHLY, CDR2 FYNNEI. This CDR3 has 15 residues. Between the trimmed V and J ends, which lost 2 bases and 2 bases, there was a span of 12 bases. The DNA of the CDR3 is TGTGCCAGCAGTGAATTCGGTCTAGGGCAAGAGACCCAGTACTTC. Protein: CASSEFGLGQETQYF.

The sample holds many counts of this clonotype. The chain joins TRBV15 to TRBJ2-1; tentative D call: TRBD2 (6 bases). From germline, CDR1 is LNHNV and CDR2 YYDKDF (reference sequence). This CDR3 has 15 amino acids. Trimming took 1 base from V and 0 from J, leaving 7 bases between them. For the CDR3, the DNA is TGTGCCACCAGCAGAGTCGGGGGCTCCTACAATGAGCAGTTCTTC. Protein: CATSRVGGSYNEQFF.

This clonotype was observed at least ten times. This chain uses TRBV12-3 or TRBV12-4 with TRBJ1-1; no definite D call. V lost 6 bases and J 6 bases, leaving 17 bases between the germline ends. CDR3 length: 14 amino acids. The CDR3 reads CASSLKRPSAEAFF. As DNA, the CDR3 is TGTGCCAGCAGCCTAAAACGACCCTCCGCTGAAGCTTTCTTT.

This clonotype was seen only once. The J gene is TRBJ1-2, the V gene TRBV5-6; 9 positions agree with TRBD1. Germline CDR1 reads SGHDT; CDR2 reads YYEEEE. CDR3 size: 17 residues. V lost 3 bases, J lost 3 bases, and 12 bases stayed unmatched. The CDR3 spells CASSSRGVGDRDYGYTF. CDR3 bases: TGTGCCAGCAGCTCGAGGGGTGTGGGGGACAGGGACTATGGCTACACCTTC.

This clonotype was recorded many times. The chain has TRBV13 and TRBJ2-6, with D perhaps TRBD1 (5 bases). V shed 10 bases and J shed 2 bases, with 9 bases lying between them. CDR1 is PRHDT and CDR2 is FYEKMQ in the germline V gene (reference sequence). The CDR3 extends over 13 amino acids. The CDR3 here is CATRQPGANVLTF. CDR3 coding DNA: TGTGCCACTCGACAGCCTGGGGCCAACGTCCTGACTTTC.

The gene calls are TRBV2 and TRBJ2-7, with 8 bases aligning to TRBD1. Germline CDR1 reads SNHLY; CDR2 reads FYNNEI. CDR3 size: 14 residues. The V and J ends lost 6 bases and 3 bases, in that order; junction bases with no gene match: 7. The CDR3 DNA follows: TGTGCCAGCAGGGACGTTACAGGGGGCTACGAGCAGTACTTC. This translates into CASRDVTGGYEQYF.

This rearrangement joins TRBV7-9 to TRBJ2-7, with 10 positions matching TRBD1. V shed 5 bases and J 6 bases; nucleotides not matched to a gene: 10. The CDR3 contains 15 residues. Germline V lookup: CDR1 SEHNR, CDR2 FQNEAQ (reference sequence). CDR3 residues: CASSHGRQGAPEQYV. The CDR3 bases are TGTGCCAGCAGCCATGGTCGACAGGGGGCCCCCGAGCAGTACGTC.

V and J are TRBV7-3 and TRBJ1-1; 7 nucleotides align to TRBD1. After removal of 2 bases from V and 6 bases from J, the junction contained 0 bases not matched to a gene. Germline V CDR1 and CDR2: SGHTA, FQGTGA. The CDR3 is 12 residues long. CDR3 in amino acids: CASSLQGAEAFF. The CDR3 DNA follows: TGTGCCAGCAGCTTACAGGGGGCTGAAGCTTTCTTT.

There are many counts of this clonotype. V and J are TRBV24-1 and TRBJ2-7; 14 nucleotides agree with TRBD2. Per germline, CDR1 KGHDR and CDR2 SFDVKD. V gave up 7 bases and J gave up 6 bases; unmatched junction bases: 4. The CDR3 totals 14 residues. This chain's CDR3 is CATSLGLAGVEQYF. Here the CDR3 DNA reads TGTGCCACCAGCCTGGGACTAGCGGGAGTCGAGCAGTACTTC.

Notes on this clonotype: Because the CDR3 is missing its conserved closing phenylalanine or tryptophan, this is likely a read error. The chain couples TRBV10-3 to TRBJ1-2; D gene ambiguous. The CDR3 covers 15 residues. Germline lookup yields CDR1 ENHRY and CDR2 SYGVKD. CDR3 loop: CASSFSRGPLVGYTS. CDR3 DNA: TGTGCCAGCAGTTTCTCAAGAGGACCTCTGGTGGGCTACACCTCC.

This clonotype has ten or more counts. The CDR3, as DNA: TGTGCCAGTAATGGGGGGAAGGGAGTACGCACCGGGGAGCTGTTTTTT. Residues: CASNGGKGVRTGELFF. The gene calls are TRBV19 and TRBJ2-2; a possible D gene is TRBD2 (6 bases). The germline gives CDR1 LNHDA, CDR2 SQIVND (reference sequence). The CDR3 runs 16 residues. The V end was cut by 7 bases, the J end by 4 bases, with 19 bases between.

The chain links TRBV7-6 to TRBJ2-7; tentative D call: TRBD2 (6 bases). Trimming shortened V by 4 bases and J by 3 bases, and 10 bases separated the two germline ends. CDR1 is SGHVS and CDR2 is FNYEAQ in the germline V gene. The CDR3 consists of 13 residues. CDR3 DNA sequence: TGTGCCAGCAGCTCATACGGGGGCTACGAGCAGTACTTC. It translates to CASSSYGGYEQYF.

In this sample, this clonotype turned up many times. The genes are TRBV7-2 and TRBJ1-2; perhaps TRBD1 as D (5 bases). This CDR3 contains 14 residues. Between the trimmed V and J ends, which lost 1 base and 4 bases, there was a span of 10 bases. Germline CDR1 reads SGHTA; CDR2 reads FQGNSA. CDR3 sequence: CASSLVMGGYGYTF. The CDR3 coding sequence is TGTGCCAGCAGCTTAGTCATGGGGGGCTATGGCTACACCTTC. The full variable domain, with the rest looked up from reference TRBV7-2 and TRBJ1-2, is GAGVSQSPSNKVTEKGKDVELRCDPISGHTALYWYRQSLGQGLEFLIYFQGNSAPDKSGLPSDRFSAERTGGSVSTLTIQRTQQEDSAVYLCASSLVMGGYGYTFGSGTRLTVV.

The chain couples TRBV15 to TRBJ1-6, with TRBD1 identical over 10 bases. The V gene's germline CDR1 is LNHNV and CDR2 YYDKDF (reference sequence). V was pared by 0 bases and J by 8 bases, with 4 bases of the junction left unmatched. This CDR3 has 16 residues. This chain's CDR3 is CATSRDVGTGDSPLHF. CDR3 nucleotide sequence: TGTGCCACCAGCAGAGATGTCGGGACAGGGGATTCACCCCTCCACTTT.

In its sample, this clonotype was seen many times. The rearrangement links TRBV7-2 to TRBJ1-1, with D maybe TRBD1 (5 bases). The CDR3 is 11 amino acids. V was cut by 5 bases and J by 8 bases, with 9 bases left in between. In germline, CDR1 is SGHTA, CDR2 FQGNSA. DNA for the CDR3: TGTGCCAGCAGCCAGACAGAAGAAGCTTTCTTT. It yields the protein CASSQTEEAFF.

Comments on this clonotype: This clone may be a read error of a much larger clone one base away. Likely a read error: the CDR3 ends without its conserved phenylalanine or tryptophan. The V and J genes are TRBV7-2 and TRBJ2-7, with 8 bases matching TRBD1. The CDR3 sequence is 15 residues long. V was clipped by 4 bases and J by 0 bases; unmatched bases: 5. The germline V gene has CDR1 SGHTA and CDR2 FQGNSA. CDR3 coding DNA: TGTGCCAGCAGCTCCCGGACAGGGAGCTCCTACGAGCAGTACTCC. It yields the protein CASSSRTGSSYEQYS.

This sequence joins TRBV29-1 and TRBJ2-7, with 9 bases that match TRBD1. CDR1 SQVTM and CDR2 ANQGSEA come from the germline V gene. V lost 3 bases, J lost 4 bases, and 10 bases stayed unmatched. CDR3 length: 15 amino acids. The DNA of the CDR3 is TGCAGCGTTGAGTTAACAGGGGGCGGAGGTTACGAGCAGTACTTC. It is translated as CSVELTGGGGYEQYF.

This clonotype appeared many times. V usage is TRBV19 and J usage is TRBJ2-2; tentatively, D is TRBD1 (6 bases). Germline assignment: CDR1 LNHDA and CDR2 SQIVND (reference sequence). CDR3 length: 15 residues. V was clipped by 1 base and J by 7 bases, with 13 bases between them. Written as DNA, the CDR3 is TGTGCCAGTAGTATAGGCCAGGGGCCAAACGGGGAGCTGTTTTTT. Translated: CASSIGQGPNGELFF.

Comment on this clonotype: A read error may explain this, as a much larger clone is one base away. V usage is TRBV5-1 and J usage is TRBJ1-6; TRBD1 agrees at 8 bases. The CDR3 covers 14 residues. Germline V gives CDR1 SGHRS, CDR2 YFSETQ. In DNA form, the CDR3 reads TGCGCCAGCAGCCACCTGGACAGGGATTCACTCCTCCACTTT. Translated: CASSHLDRDSLLHF.

This clonotype was seen repeatedly, ten times or more. The chain uses TRBV20-1 and TRBJ2-7; D is unresolved. CDR3 length: 11 amino acids. The V gene lost 4 bases and the J gene lost 6 bases, with 10 bases spanning the gap. The germline CDR1 and CDR2 sequences are DFQATT and SNEGSKA (reference sequence). The CDR3 coding sequence is TGCAGTGCTATGAAGGATCTCGAGCAGTACTTC. It translates to CSAMKDLEQYF.

This clonotype was seen repeatedly, ten times or more. The chain uses TRBV25-1 and TRBJ1-4; a possible D gene is TRBD1 (5 bases). Germline loops: CDR1 MGHDK, CDR2 SYGVNS. CDR3 length equals 15 residues. V lost 7 bases to trimming and J lost 7 bases, with 19 bases between them. CDR3 residues: CASTDLGPGGEKLFF. Written as DNA, the CDR3 is TGTGCCAGCACCGACCTAGGGCCTGGGGGTGAAAAACTGTTTTTT.

This clonotype occurred many times. V gene TRBV19 combines with J gene TRBJ2-3; 10 bases map to TRBD1. V lost 5 bases and J lost 5; bases outside the gene matches: 4. Per germline, CDR1 LNHDA and CDR2 SQIVND (reference sequence). The CDR3 extends over 14 amino acids. The CDR3 reads CASSSRDRGDTQYF. The CDR3 DNA reads TGTGCCAGTAGTTCTCGGGACAGGGGAGATACGCAGTATTTT.

This clonotype was counted at least ten times. The V and J genes are TRBV20-1 and TRBJ2-3, with D uncertain. Germline CDR1 DFQATT, CDR2 SNEGSKA (reference sequence). The CDR3 has 12 residues. V lost 0 bases and J lost 4, with 5 bases in between. CDR3: CSAREVADTQYF. CDR3 coding DNA: TGCAGTGCTAGAGAGGTGGCAGATACGCAGTATTTT.

This clonotype was picked up a small number of times. This chain uses TRBV30 with TRBJ1-5; D unclear. Looked up from germline, CDR1 is GTSNPN and CDR2 is SVGIG (reference sequence). With 4 bases removed from V and 2 bases from J, the gap between germline ends came to 12 bases. The CDR3 length is 14 residues. The CDR3 protein is CAWTRGSGNQPQHF. The CDR3 DNA reads TGTGCCTGGACTCGGGGTTCGGGCAATCAGCCCCAGCATTTT.

This chain joins TRBV15 and TRBJ2-7; D uncertain. Per the germline V gene, CDR1 is LNHNV and CDR2 is YYDKDF (reference sequence). This CDR3 is 14 amino acids long. Trimming took 5 bases from V and 0 from J, leaving 11 bases between them. For the CDR3, the DNA is TGTGCCACCAGCGGTACCTATAGCTCCTACGAGCAGTACTTC. This translates into CATSGTYSSYEQYF. The full variable domain, rest sourced from reference TRBV15 and TRBJ2-7, is DAMVIQNPRYQVTQFGKPVTLSCSQTLNHNVMYWYQQKSSQAPKLLFHYYDKDFNNEADTPDNFQSRRPNTSFCFLDIRSPGLGDTAMYLCATSGTYSSYEQYFGPGTRLTVT.